These 8 T cell receptor beta chains were all obtained from the same sample, sequenced in a study of cytomegalovirus exposure and HLA in healthy donors. Primers: 60 Vbeta forward and 13 Jbeta reverse. Data came from immunoSEQ multiplex PCR; TCRdb stores just in-frame clones and leaves some out. The table includes about 150,000 clones, 60% to 85% detected once. The sequenced sample was PBMCs. The receptors originated from a woman aged 40-49 years in good health and CMV-seronegative.

This chain uses TRBV5-8 with TRBJ1-1; 9 bases map to TRBD1. This CDR3 region has 13 residues. The V segment lost 5 bases and the J segment 4 bases; nucleotides outside the gene matches: 3. From germline, CDR1 is SGHTS and CDR2 YDEGEE. The CDR3 loop reads CASRGQGGTEAFF. For the CDR3, the DNA is TGTGCCAGCAGGGGACAGGGAGGCACTGAAGCTTTCTTT.

The V gene is TRBV6-1, the J gene TRBJ1-2; TRBD1 matches 7 bases. The CDR3 has 14 amino acids. The junction had 4 bases not matched to a gene; V was cut back by 6 bases and J by 0 bases. Looked up from germline, CDR1 is MNHNS and CDR2 is SASEGT. The CDR3 sequence is CASRPDRANYGYTF. In DNA, the CDR3 is TGTGCCAGCAGGCCCGACAGGGCTAACTATGGCTACACCTTC.

This clone occurred once. The chain recombines TRBV6-1 with TRBJ1-3; 7 bases line up with TRBD1. V was pared by 6 bases and J by 2 bases, with 4 bases of the junction left unmatched. This CDR3 spans 14 amino acids. The germline V gene has CDR1 MNHNS and CDR2 SASEGT. Here the CDR3 reads CASRVQGTGNTIYF. The CDR3, as DNA: TGTGCCAGCAGGGTACAGGGGACTGGAAACACCATATATTTT.

The rearrangement joins TRBV28 to TRBJ1-2, with TRBD1 matching 7 bases. V lost 3 bases and J lost 7; bases outside the gene matches: 11. This CDR3 comprises 15 residues. Germline V gene sequence: CDR1 MDHEN, CDR2 SYDVKM. The CDR3 reads CASSLIDRVRGGYTF. The CDR3 nucleotides are TGTGCCAGCAGTTTGATCGACAGGGTGCGGGGTGGCTACACCTTC.

The gene calls are TRBV7-2 and TRBJ1-2; TRBD1 is a possible D gene (5 bases). The germline gives CDR1 SGHTA, CDR2 FQGNSA. The CDR3 runs to 12 residues. V was pared by 9 bases and J by 4 bases, with 12 bases between. The CDR3 loop is CASAGGGYGYTF. DNA of the CDR3: TGTGCCAGTGCGGGGGGAGGCTATGGCTACACCTTC.

The CDR3 here is CASSPYRTGDNEQFF. The CDR3 DNA follows: TGTGCCAGCTCACCCTATCGGACAGGGGACAATGAGCAGTTCTTC. J is TRBJ2-1 and V is TRBV18; 9 bases are shared with TRBD1. V dropped 3 bases and J dropped 5; count of bases not matched to a gene: 5. Germline V lookup: CDR1 KGHSH, CDR2 LQKENI. The CDR3 consists of 15 residues. Complete variable domain (other parts from reference TRBV18 and TRBJ2-1): NAGVMQNPRHLVRRRGQEARLRCSPMKGHSHVYWYRQLPEEGLKFMVYLQKENIIDESGMPKERFSAEFPKEGPSILRIQQVVRGDSAAYFCASSPYRTGDNEQFFGPGTRLTVL.

The chain combines TRBV10-3 with TRBJ2-5; D may be TRBD2 (5 bases). This CDR3 contains 12 residues. CDR1 and CDR2 from the germline V gene are ENHRY and SYGVKD. The germline V and J ends were trimmed by 8 bases and 3 bases, with 10 bases remaining between them. The DNA for the CDR3 is TGTGCCATCGGGAGAGACGAAGAGACCCAGTACTTC. Translating it yields CAIGRDEETQYF.

This chain uses TRBV5-4 with TRBJ1-1; D unresolved. Germline V gene data show CDR1 as SGHNT and CDR2 as YYREEE (reference sequence). V dropped 4 bases and J dropped 1 base, with 11 bases sitting between them. The CDR3 consists of 14 residues. The CDR3 sequence: CASSRWATNTEAFF. The CDR3 nucleotides are TGTGCCAGCAGCCGTTGGGCCACGAACACTGAAGCTTTCTTT.